This paragraph covers one T cell receptor (beta chain) sequence. The antigen is not known. The PCR was carried out with 60 Vbeta primers and 13 Jbeta primers. Profiled with immunoSEQ multiplex PCR; TCRdb holds only in-frame clones, not every one. The table has more than 95,000 clones, about four fifths seen once. This CDR3 spans 14 amino acids. V was trimmed by 1 base and J by 4 bases, leaving 11 bases between them. Per germline, CDR1 SGDLS and CDR2 YYNGEE. This specimen belongs to a study of cytomegalovirus exposure and HLA in healthy donors. Overall study results and limits: Per published reports, the classifier diagnosed cytomegalovirus status with high specificity and sensitivity. HLA alleles showed associations with some 17,000 TCR beta sequences in a later analysis, at a 0.05 false discovery rate. Most sequenced TCRs were rare (though some public TCRs occurred in many donors). Later analysis suggested most CMV-associated TCR beta chains were HLA-restricted.

This chain connects TRBV9 to TRBJ2-5; no firm D call. Source material: PBMCs. This clonotype was obtained from a young man in good health and CMV-seronegative. CDR3 in amino acids: CASSVNTGRETQYF. The CDR3 DNA reads TGTGCCAGCAGCGTAAATACTGGGCGAGAGACCCAGTACTTC. Using reference TRBV9 and TRBJ2-5 for the parts outside the CDR3, the full variable domain is DSGVTQTPKHLITATGQRVTLRCSPRSGDLSVYWYQQSLDQGLQFLIQYYNGEERAKGNILERFSAQQFPDLHSELNLSSLELGDSALYFCASSVNTGRETQYFGPGTRLLVL.